The next 24 T cell receptor beta chains were all read from a single sample in a study of identical twins. TCRdb fed the 5' RACE reads into MiXCR, producing one record per CDR3 protein. The sample holds hundreds of thousands of distinct CDR3 sequences, about 8% seen once. These same data were also listed under a study on yellow fever vaccine responses in identical twins.

Source material: memory (CD45RO+) T cells sorted from blood. These receptors all stem from a woman aged 18-35 years in good health.

This clonotype came up many times. V and J are TRBV13 and TRBJ2-3; D perhaps matches TRBD2 (6 bases). CDR1 and CDR2 from the germline V gene are PRHDT and FYEKMQ (reference sequence). V lost 5 bases to trimming and J lost 6 bases, with 15 bases between them. The CDR3 extends over 14 amino acids. This CDR3 is CASSKQRDWDTQYF. The CDR3 bases are TGTGCCAGCAGCAAACAACGGGACTGGGATACGCAGTATTTT.

This clonotype was seen many times. The CDR3, as DNA: TGTGCCAGCAGCCAGGAGGTACACAATGAGCAGTTCTTC. Translating it yields CASSQEVHNEQFF. The rearrangement links TRBV4-2 to TRBJ2-1, with D possibly matching TRBD2 (5 bases). Trimming removed 3 bases at V and 5 bases at J, with 8 bases between. The V gene's germline CDR1 is LGHNA and CDR2 YNFKEQ. This CDR3 is built from 13 residues.

The chain links TRBV20-1 to TRBJ2-3; the match to TRBD2 covers 15 bases. This CDR3 has 17 amino acids. V was pared by 4 bases and J by 4 bases, with 9 bases of the junction left unmatched. Per the germline V gene, CDR1 is DFQATT and CDR2 is SNEGSKA (reference sequence). The DNA for the CDR3 is TGCAGTGCTACCCACGGACTAGCGGGAGGGCCCCCAGATACGCAGTATTTT. Residues: CSATHGLAGGPPDTQYF.

This sequence joins TRBV20-1 and TRBJ1-1, with D hard to call. Germline assignment: CDR1 DFQATT and CDR2 SNEGSKA (reference sequence). This CDR3 contains 16 residues. Deletions cut 3 bases from V and 1 base from J, with 18 bases between. The CDR3 sequence: CSASGGGPRGNTEAFF. The DNA of the CDR3 is TGCAGTGCTAGCGGAGGTGGACCCCGTGGGAACACTGAAGCTTTCTTT.

The chain is built from TRBV4-1 and TRBJ2-3; possible D gene TRBD2, 6 bases. The CDR3 runs to 14 residues. In germline, CDR1 is MGHRA, CDR2 YSYEKL. V was clipped by 0 bases and J by 7 bases, with 11 bases between them. The CDR3 nucleotides read TGCGCCAGCAGCCAAGAGGAGGGAATGTATACGCAGTATTTT. Translating it yields CASSQEEGMYTQYF.

The chain has TRBV7-9 and TRBJ2-3, with D perhaps matching TRBD1 (6 bases). Trimming took off 0 bases at V and 5 bases at J, with 18 bases between the two ends. The germline gives CDR1 SEHNR, CDR2 FQNEAQ (reference sequence). The CDR3 covers 17 residues. The CDR3 is CASSLAVGQYGGDTQYF. Written as DNA, the CDR3 is TGTGCCAGCAGCTTAGCGGTCGGACAGTACGGTGGAGATACGCAGTATTTT.

The sample holds many counts of this clonotype. This chain connects TRBV12-3 or TRBV12-4 to TRBJ1-6; D is undetermined. CDR3 length equals 15 residues. Between the trimmed V and J ends, which lost 6 bases and 0 bases, there was a span of 9 bases. The CDR3 nucleotides read TGTGCCAGCAGAAAGGACGCCTCCTATAATTCACCCCTCCACTTT. Translated, it gives CASRKDASYNSPLHF.

The chain employs TRBV24-1 and TRBJ2-5; D may match TRBD1 or TRBD2 (5 bases each). Germline CDR1 KGHDR, CDR2 SFDVKD. Trimming stripped 2 bases from V and 1 base from J, with 7 bases between. The CDR3 is 14 amino acids. The chain's CDR3 is CATSDSGTQETQYF. Here the CDR3 DNA reads TGTGCCACCAGTGATTCCGGGACCCAAGAGACCCAGTACTTC.

The rearrangement joins TRBV3-1 to TRBJ2-3; 7 nucleotides align to TRBD2. In germline, CDR1 is LGHDT, CDR2 YNNKEL (reference sequence). The CDR3 consists of 13 residues. J was trimmed by 9 bases and V by 1 base; bases with no gene match: 4. CDR3 protein: CASSQASRGTQYF. CDR3 DNA: TGTGCCAGCAGCCAAGCGTCGCGGGGGACGCAGTATTTT.

The chain links TRBV20-1 to TRBJ2-7; D is unclear. The V and J ends lost 5 bases and 3 bases respectively, with 14 bases between them. Germline CDR1 and CDR2: DFQATT and SNEGSKA (reference sequence). The CDR3 extends over 13 amino acids. CDR3 sequence (DNA): TGCAGTGCTTCTACCATGACGGACTACGAGCAGTACGTC. Residues: CSASTMTDYEQYV.

This clonotype was seen more than once but under ten times. The rearrangement joins TRBV10-3 to TRBJ2-3; D is possibly TRBD2 (5 bases). The CDR3 consists of 17 residues. Between the trimmed V and J ends, which lost 6 bases and 2 bases, there was a span of 21 bases. CDR1 and CDR2 (germline): ENHRY, SYGVKD. CDR3: CAIRERTSAHTTDTQYF. CDR3 sequence (DNA): TGTGCCATCAGAGAGCGTACTAGTGCCCACACCACAGATACGCAGTATTTT.

The chain combines TRBV13 with TRBJ2-5; D might be TRBD1 (6 bases). The CDR3 is made up of 15 amino acids. Germline-derived CDR1 and CDR2 are PRHDT and FYEKMQ (reference sequence). The germline V and J ends were trimmed by 5 bases and 2 bases, with 15 bases remaining between them. In nucleotides, the CDR3 is TGTGCCAGCAGCCGGTCTACAGGGATTCAAGAGACCCAGTACTTC. Its protein product is CASSRSTGIQETQYF.

This clonotype was counted between two and nine times. The chain employs TRBV6-1 and TRBJ1-3; D ambiguous. The CDR3 has 18 amino acids. Germline V gene sequence: CDR1 MNHNS, CDR2 SASEGT. Trimming shortened V by 6 bases and J by 4 bases, and 25 bases separated the two germline ends. The DNA for the CDR3 is TGTGCCAGCAGACAAACGTCTAACCTGGTTAGTCCCGGAAACACCATATATTTT. Its protein product is CASRQTSNLVSPGNTIYF.

This clonotype turned up a few times. The chain uses TRBV15 and TRBJ1-4; 7 bases map to TRBD1. J lost 6 bases, V lost 0 bases, and 7 bases had no gene match. Per germline, CDR1 LNHNV and CDR2 YYDKDF (reference sequence). The length of the CDR3 is 16 residues. CDR3 protein: CATSRDRQGGDEKLFF. The CDR3 nucleotides are TGTGCCACCAGCAGAGATCGACAGGGTGGTGATGAAAAACTGTTTTTT.

This clonotype was seen at least ten times. The V call is TRBV10-3, the J call TRBJ1-1; 10 bases map to TRBD1. The CDR3 sequence is 13 residues long. From germline, CDR1 is ENHRY and CDR2 SYGVKD. V shed 10 bases and J 10 bases; nucleotides not matched to a gene: 12. The CDR3 here is CATAPDRGLAAFF. CDR3 bases: TGTGCCACCGCACCTGACAGGGGGCTGGCAGCTTTCTTT.

This clonotype was counted only a few times. V is TRBV11-2 and J is TRBJ2-3; perhaps TRBD1 as D (5 bases). Germline V gene sequence: CDR1 SGHAT, CDR2 FQNNGV. This CDR3 region has 17 residues. Trimming shortened V by 6 bases and J by 2 bases, and 21 bases separated the two germline ends. CDR3 amino acids: CASSRYWPPGATDTQYF. The CDR3, as DNA: TGTGCCAGCAGTCGCTACTGGCCGCCTGGGGCCACAGATACGCAGTATTTT.

This clonotype was found many times. The chain combines TRBV3-1 with TRBJ2-5, with D possibly being TRBD1 (6 bases). Germline V CDR1 and CDR2: LGHDT, YNNKEL (reference sequence). V was trimmed by 1 base and J by 2 bases, leaving 8 bases between them. The CDR3 sequence is 14 residues long. CDR3 residues: CASSQGGQQETQYF. The CDR3 coding sequence is TGTGCCAGCAGCCAAGGAGGACAGCAAGAGACCCAGTACTTC.

This clonotype has ten or more counts. The chain uses TRBV28 and TRBJ2-7; 13 nucleotides match TRBD2. The CDR3 contains 19 residues. V trimming: 3 bases; J trimming: 0 bases; junction bases outside the gene matches: 11. Germline V gene sequence: CDR1 MDHEN, CDR2 SYDVKM. CDR3 loop: CASSFLGLAGVSHSYEQYF. The CDR3 DNA follows: TGTGCCAGCAGTTTCCTCGGACTAGCGGGAGTTTCCCACTCCTACGAGCAGTACTTC.

CDR3 DNA sequence: TGCGCCAGCAGCCCAGGACACTCTGGGGCCAACGTCCTGACTTTC. Translated: CASSPGHSGANVLTF. This sequence joins TRBV5-1 and TRBJ2-6; possible D gene TRBD1, 5 bases. V was trimmed by 4 bases and J by 0 bases, leaving 8 bases between them. CDR3 length: 15 amino acids. Germline lookup yields CDR1 SGHRS and CDR2 YFSETQ.

V and J are TRBV18 and TRBJ2-7, with D tentatively TRBD2 (6 bases). CDR3 length: 13 amino acids. The ends were cut back, 3 bases at V and 2 bases at J, with 8 bases in the middle. The germline gives CDR1 KGHSH, CDR2 LQKENI. The CDR3 DNA reads as TGTGCCAGCTCACCGCGGGGTACCTACGAGCAGTACTTC. Its translation: CASSPRGTYEQYF.

This clonotype was seen only a few times. V usage is TRBV27 and J usage is TRBJ2-7, with 8 bases matching TRBD2. Germline V CDR1 and CDR2: MNHEY, SMNVEV (reference sequence). The ends lost 3 bases at V and 2 bases at J; junction bases unmatched: 3. The CDR3 has 14 residues. CDR3 in amino acids: CASSFNGRAYEQYF. CDR3 sequence (DNA): TGTGCCAGCAGTTTTAACGGGAGGGCCTACGAGCAGTACTTC.

The V call is TRBV10-3, the J call TRBJ1-3; 7 nucleotides align to TRBD1. This CDR3 has 15 amino acids. V was pared by 6 bases and J by 0 bases, with 5 bases of the junction left unmatched. Looked up from germline, CDR1 is ENHRY and CDR2 is SYGVKD. CDR3 bases: TGTGCCATCAGGGAGGGGGCTCTCTCTGGAAACACCATATATTTT. Translation gives CAIREGALSGNTIYF.

This clonotype came up a few times. The chain recombines TRBV9 with TRBJ2-2; 7 bases agree with TRBD1. V lost 0 bases to trimming and J lost 5 bases; unmatched junction nucleotides: 7. Germline loops: CDR1 SGDLS, CDR2 YYNGEE. The CDR3 spans 16 residues. The CDR3 DNA reads as TGTGCCAGCAGCGTAGCAACAGGGGTGAGGACCGGGGAGCTGTTTTTT. Its translation: CASSVATGVRTGELFF.

This chain joins TRBV5-1 and TRBJ2-4; 8 bases line up with TRBD2. V lost 1 base to trimming and J lost 5 bases; unmatched junction nucleotides: 8. The V gene's germline CDR1 is SGHRS and CDR2 YFSETQ. The CDR3 consists of 16 residues. The CDR3 spells CASSLSWGSGENIQYF. The CDR3 nucleotides are TGCGCCAGCAGCTTGAGTTGGGGTAGCGGGGAAAACATTCAGTACTTC. Using reference TRBV5-1 and TRBJ2-4 for the parts outside the CDR3, the full variable domain is KAGVTQTPRYLIKTRGQQVTLSCSPISGHRSVSWYQQTPGQGLQFLFEYFSETQRNKGNFPGRFSGRQFSNSRSEMNVSTLELGDSALYLCASSLSWGSGENIQYFGAGTRLSVL.